These T cell receptor beta chains were read from a single sample in a study of T cell responses to AZD1222 COVID-19 vaccine. Assay used: immunoSEQ multiplex PCR; TCRdb lists only in-frame clones, some missing. The table includes fewer than 200,000 clones, just over 85% detected once. This specimen consisted of peripheral blood, obtained 28 days after the second AZD1222 dose. These receptors came from an adult who received the AZD1222 COVID-19 vaccine. Both conserved end residues are part of each CDR3. The D gene is left open where the match is weak. Part of the rows lack a size; the others show once, few, many or a class for expanded clones.

d_call j_call clone_size v_call cdr3_nt cdr3_aa
TRBD1 TRBJ1-1 once TRBV3-1/TRBV3-2 TGTGCCAGCAGCCAATCAACAGGGGGGTTCACTGAAGCTTTCTTT CASSQSTGGFTEAFF
TRBD1 TRBJ1-6 - TRBV5-1 TGCGCCAGCAGCCCTGGGGACAGACTTAATTCACCCCTCCACTTT CASSPGDRLNSPLHF
TRBD1 TRBJ2-7 - TRBV27 TGTGCCAGCAGTCTTACCGTCCCCAGGACAGGGAAGAGTTACGAGCAGTACTTC CASSLTVPRTGKSYEQYF
- TRBJ1-6 once TRBV5-1 TGCGCCAGCAGCCCGGAGGGGGGTTATAATTCACCCCTCCACTTT CASSPEGGYNSPLHF
- TRBJ2-1 once TRBV9 TGTGCCAGCAGCCCTCTTCTTACCAATGAGCAGTTCTTC CASSPLLTNEQFF
- TRBJ2-3 - TRBV21-1 TGTGCCAGCACCGCGGTCCCTTACACAGATACGCAGTATTTT CASTAVPYTDTQYF
- TRBJ1-3 - TRBV29-1 TGCAGCGTTGAAGTGGGCTCTGGAAACACCATATATTTT CSVEVGSGNTIYF
- TRBJ2-1 - TRBV19 TGTGCCAGTGGCTTCAGGAGCTCCTACAATGAGCAGTTCTTC CASGFRSSYNEQFF
- TRBJ1-2 - TRBV6-1 TGTGCCAGCAGTGAGGCAGGGGAAGGGTATGGCTACACCTTC CASSEAGEGYGYTF
- TRBJ2-2 - TRBV7-9 TGTGCCAGCAGCTTAGGGGTCGTCGCCGGGGAGCTGTTTTTT CASSLGVVAGELFF
- TRBJ1-1 - TRBV3-1/TRBV3-2 TGTGCCAGCAGCCCAGTGCCCGTGACTGAAGCTTTCTTT CASSPVPVTEAFF
TRBD1 TRBJ1-4 - TRBV18 TGTGCCAGCTCACCCGGGACAGTTGCAACTAATGAAAAACTGTTTTTT CASSPGTVATNEKLFF
TRBD2 TRBJ2-7 - TRBV7-9 TGTGCCAGCAGCTTCTTCCCGGGGGGCGAGCAGTACTTC CASSFFPGGEQYF
TRBD1 TRBJ2-7 - TRBV18 TGTGCCAGCTCACCCCTCAGGGGGACAGTGTCCTACGAGCAGTACTTC CASSPLRGTVSYEQYF
TRBD1 TRBJ2-4 - TRBV6-5 TGTGCCAGCAGCTCCGGGACAGAAAACATTCAGTACTTC CASSSGTENIQYF
- TRBJ1-6 - TRBV12-2 TGTGCAAGTCGCTTACAGGGTTCTTCTTCACCCCTCCACTTT CASRLQGSSSPLHF
TRBD1 TRBJ1-2 - TRBV7-9 TGTGCCAGCAGCCCCGGGACAGAATATGGCTACACCTTC CASSPGTEYGYTF
- TRBJ2-1 - TRBV11-3 TGTGCCAGCAGCTCTAACAGGGAACTGAATGAGCAGTTCTTC CASSSNRELNEQFF
- TRBJ1-4 - TRBV5-1 TGCGCCAGCAGCTTGACACAGCTTAATGAAAAACTGTTTTTT CASSLTQLNEKLFF
- TRBJ1-2 - TRBV5-1 TGCGCCAGCAGCTTTGGGACACCAGCTAACTATGGCTACACCTTC CASSFGTPANYGYTF
TRBD1 TRBJ1-4 - TRBV29-1 TGCAGCGTTCTGGGACAGGGGGCAACTAATGAAAAACTGTTTTTT CSVLGQGATNEKLFF
- TRBJ1-2 - TRBV13 TGTGCCAGCAGCAAACCGGGGGACTCTATGGGAGGCTACACCTTC CASSKPGDSMGGYTF
TRBD2 TRBJ2-3 - TRBV3-1/TRBV3-2 TGTGCCAGCAGCCACGGAGCGGGGGGCCTTTCAGATACGCAGTATTTT CASSHGAGGLSDTQYF
TRBD1 TRBJ1-6 - TRBV27 TGTGCCAGCAGTTTAAACCGCGGACAGGGGGGAGGTTCACCCCTCCACTTT CASSLNRGQGGGSPLHF
- TRBJ1-3 - TRBV11-1 TGTGCCAGCAGCTTCGGGCCGGTCGGAAACACCATATATTTT CASSFGPVGNTIYF
- TRBJ1-1 - TRBV6-2/TRBV6-3 TGTGCCAGCAGTGACCTCGGGGGCACTGAAGCTTTCTTT CASSDLGGTEAFF
TRBD2 TRBJ2-7 - TRBV2 TGTGCCAGCCGAGCGAGGTGGGGGGGAAACTACGAGCAGTACTTC CASRARWGGNYEQYF
- TRBJ1-2 - TRBV3-1/TRBV3-2 TGTGCCAGCAGCCAAGACAGGCTGTCTAACTATGGCTACACCTTC CASSQDRLSNYGYTF
TRBD1 TRBJ1-6 - TRBV6-5 TGTGCCAGCAGTTACCGACAGGGGCTTACCAATTCACCCCTCCACTTT CASSYRQGLTNSPLHF
- TRBJ2-5 - TRBV7-3 TGTGCCAGCAGCTTGTCGGGGTCCGGGGGCCAAGAGACCCAGTACTTC CASSLSGSGGQETQYF
- TRBJ2-7 - TRBV21-1 TGTGCCAGCAGCAAAGCCAAACCGGGACAGGGGGCCTACGAGCAGTACTTC CASSKAKPGQGAYEQYF
TRBD1 TRBJ2-7 - TRBV4-1 TGCGCCAGCAGCTATCCGGGACAGGGGGCCTACGAGCAGTACTTC CASSYPGQGAYEQYF
- TRBJ1-3 once TRBV29-1 TGCAGCGTTGAAAAGCGGGCAGGGACTGGAAACACCATATATTTT CSVEKRAGTGNTIYF
- TRBJ2-4 - TRBV7-2 TGTGCCAGCAGCTTAGATGTGGGTGGGGACATTCAGTACTTC CASSLDVGGDIQYF
TRBD1 TRBJ2-7 - TRBV9 TGTGCCAGCAGCGTAGCCGGGACAGGCTACGAGCAGTACTTC CASSVAGTGYEQYF
- TRBJ2-7 - TRBV4-2 TGTGCCAGCAGCCCCGCCGGCGGAAGATACGAGCAGTACTTC CASSPAGGRYEQYF
- TRBJ1-2 - TRBV29-1 TGCAGCGTTCGGTACTACTTGGACGTAACCCTTTTATCGTCGACGATTAACTATGGCTACACCTTC CSVRYYLDVTLLSSTINYGYTF
- TRBJ1-1 - TRBV9 TGTGCCAGCAGGAGGACATTGATGAACACTGAAGCTTTCTTT CASRRTLMNTEAFF
- TRBJ2-6 - TRBV27 TGTGCCAGCAGTTTTGGGGCTGGGGCCAACGTCCTGACTTTC CASSFGAGANVLTF
- TRBJ1-1 once TRBV29-1 TGCAGCGTTGATAGGAGGGCACAAGCTTTCTTT CSVDRRAQAFF
- TRBJ1-5 - TRBV2 TGTGCCAGCAGTGAAACAGACGAGTTTCAGCCCCAGCATTTT CASSETDEFQPQHF
TRBD2 TRBJ2-7 - TRBV4-2 TGTGCCAGCAGCCAAACCGGGACTAGCTTGCACGAGCAGTACTTC CASSQTGTSLHEQYF
- TRBJ2-7 - TRBV18 TGTGCCAGCTCACCAGACAGGCATGTCTACGAGCAGTACTTC CASSPDRHVYEQYF
- TRBJ1-2 once TRBV2 TGTGCCAGCTCTGAGGATTATGGCTACACCTTC CASSEDYGYTF
- TRBJ2-2 - TRBV12-3/TRBV12-4 TGTGCCAGCAGTTACCTCGAGGAGCTGTTTTTT CASSYLEELFF
TRBD1 TRBJ2-2 - TRBV30 TGTGCCTGGTCCAGTGGGACAGGGGGCCGGTCCGGGGAGCTGTTTTTT CAWSSGTGGRSGELFF
TRBD1 TRBJ1-6 - TRBV7-9 TGTGCCAGCAGGCGGGACAGGGGTTCACCCCTCCACTTT CASRRDRGSPLHF
- TRBJ1-1 - TRBV7-8 TGTGCCAGCGGCGTAATACCGGGGCAGAAGAAAACTGAAGCTTTCTTT CASGVIPGQKKTEAFF
- TRBJ1-1 once TRBV2 TGTGCCAGCGGGTGGGGGGCGCCCACTGAAGCTTTCTTT CASGWGAPTEAFF
- TRBJ2-7 - TRBV7-2 TGTGCCAGCAGCCCCCCGGAGGGCTTCATTTCGGGCGAGCAGTACTTC CASSPPEGFISGEQYF
TRBD1 TRBJ2-1 - TRBV5-1 TGCGCCAGCAGCTTGGATGTCGGCAGGGGGAACAATGAGCAGTTCTTC CASSLDVGRGNNEQFF
TRBD1 TRBJ1-2 - TRBV19 TGTGCCAGTAGCCCTGTTGGGGACAGTTATGGCTACACCTTC CASSPVGDSYGYTF
- TRBJ2-1 - TRBV7-2 TGTGCCAGCAGCCACGGGGTGGGGCACAATGAGCAGTTCTTC CASSHGVGHNEQFF
- TRBJ1-5 - TRBV5-1 TGCGCCAGCAGCTTCTTGGCCCGAATCTCTAATCAGCCCCAGCATTTT CASSFLARISNQPQHF
TRBD1 TRBJ2-3 - TRBV5-1 TGCGCCAGCAGCTTTAGGCGGGACAGGGGCGCAGATACGCAGTATTTT CASSFRRDRGADTQYF
- TRBJ1-2 - TRBV11-2 TGTGCCAGCAGCTTAGAAACCTATGGCTACACCTTC CASSLETYGYTF
TRBD1 TRBJ1-4 - TRBV30 TGTGCCTGGAGGGACAGGGGCGATGAAAAACTGTTTTTT CAWRDRGDEKLFF
TRBD1 TRBJ2-2 - TRBV7-9 TGTGCCAGCAGCGCTACAGGGGCTAGCACCGGGGAGCTGTTTTTT CASSATGASTGELFF
TRBD1 TRBJ1-2 - TRBV5-6 TGTGCCAGCAGCTTGTTGGGACAGGGACGCTATGGCTACACCTTC CASSLLGQGRYGYTF
- TRBJ1-5 - TRBV5-4 TGTGCCAGCAGCCCGGGTGGGGATCAGCCCCAGCATTTT CASSPGGDQPQHF